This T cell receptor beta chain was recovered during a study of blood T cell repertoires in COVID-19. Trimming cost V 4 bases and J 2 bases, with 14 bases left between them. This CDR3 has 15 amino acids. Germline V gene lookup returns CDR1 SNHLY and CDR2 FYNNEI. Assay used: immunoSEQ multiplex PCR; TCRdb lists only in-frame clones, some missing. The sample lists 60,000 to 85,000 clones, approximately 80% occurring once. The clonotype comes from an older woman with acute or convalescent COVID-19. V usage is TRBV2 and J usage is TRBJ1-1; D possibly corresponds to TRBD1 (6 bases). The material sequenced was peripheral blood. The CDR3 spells CASSGGGGGNTEAFF. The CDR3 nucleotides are TGTGCCAGCAGTGGGGGGGGCGGCGGAAACACTGAAGCTTTCTTT.